Following are 30 T cell receptor beta chains from one sample sequenced in a study of blood T cell repertoires in COVID-19. The assay was immunoSEQ multiplex PCR, and TCRdb's table has in-frame clones only and misses some. The sample carries about 59,000 clones, over 70% recorded once. Sequenced material: peripheral blood. The receptors shown here come from a woman in her 70s with acute or convalescent COVID-19.

This clone was observed a few times. The chain uses TRBV6-6 and TRBJ2-5; no definite D call. The CDR3 spans 12 residues. Trimming pared 2 bases from V and 5 bases from J, leaving 6 bases between. The germline gives CDR1 MNHNY, CDR2 SVGAGI (reference sequence). The CDR3 nucleotides are TGTGCCAGCAGTTACCCTAGGGAGACCCAGTACTTC. It encodes CASSYPRETQYF.

The chain's CDR3 is CASTMNLYVHSNQPQHF. The CDR3 DNA sequence: TGCGCCAGCACCATGAATCTCTACGTCCATAGCAATCAGCCCCAGCATTTT. The V call is TRBV23-1, the J call TRBJ1-5; no clear D. TRBV23-1 is an ORF, with its function uncertain. Trimming pared 7 bases from V and 0 bases from J, leaving 19 bases between. CDR3 length: 17 residues.

CDR3 sequence: CAISTQGNQPQHF. The CDR3 nucleotides read TGTGCCATCAGTACCCAGGGGAATCAGCCCCAGCATTTT. The chain couples TRBV10-3 to TRBJ1-5; possible D gene TRBD1, 6 bases. V lost 5 bases and J lost 4, with 9 bases in between. The length of the CDR3 is 13 residues. The germline V gene encodes CDR1 ENHRY and CDR2 SYGVKD.

The rearrangement joins TRBV6-1 to TRBJ1-1; the D is unclear. Germline V lookup: CDR1 MNHNS, CDR2 SASEGT. V shed 2 bases and J shed 4 bases, with 14 bases lying between them. There are 15 residues in the CDR3. This chain's CDR3 is CASSEISQRFTEAFF. CDR3 in DNA: TGTGCCAGCAGTGAAATCAGTCAGAGGTTCACTGAAGCTTTCTTT.

The chain recombines TRBV4-1 with TRBJ2-3; D may be TRBD1 (6 bases). The V gene lost 1 base and the J gene lost 1 base, with 18 bases spanning the gap. CDR1 MGHRA and CDR2 YSYEKL come from the germline V gene. The CDR3 contains 18 residues. CDR3 residues: CASSQGSNWAGGTDTQYF. The CDR3 coding sequence is TGCGCCAGCAGCCAAGGTAGTAATTGGGCAGGGGGCACAGATACGCAGTATTTT.

This chain joins TRBV18 and TRBJ1-2, with D hard to call. In germline, CDR1 is KGHSH, CDR2 LQKENI. V was cut by 2 bases and J by 3 bases, with 16 bases left in between. The CDR3 contains 16 residues. The chain's CDR3 is CASSPNGFLVDYGYTF. As DNA, the CDR3 is TGTGCCAGCTCACCAAACGGGTTTTTAGTGGACTATGGCTACACCTTC.

This clone was observed a single time. The chain employs TRBV3-1 (or the pseudogene TRBV3-2) and TRBJ1-3, with 7 bases that match TRBD1. Germline trimming cut 4 bases from V and 4 bases from J; bases unmatched to any gene: 4. Per germline, CDR1 LGHDT and CDR2 YNNKEL (reference sequence). CDR3 length equals 14 residues. The CDR3 DNA reads as TGTGCCAGCAGCCTGGGACAGCGAGGAAACACCATATATTTT. This codes for CASSLGQRGNTIYF.

The chain has TRBV3-1 (or the pseudogene TRBV3-2) and TRBJ1-4; D uncertain. Trimming stripped 1 base from V and 8 bases from J, with 11 bases between. The length of the CDR3 is 14 residues. CDR1 and CDR2 from the germline V gene are LGHDT and YNNKEL (reference sequence). Here the CDR3 DNA reads TGTGCCAGCAGCCAAGGGGCCCTGGGCGAAAAACTGTTTTTT. Translated: CASSQGALGEKLFF.

This rearrangement joins TRBV6-5 to TRBJ1-2, with D perhaps TRBD1 (5 bases). Looked up from germline, CDR1 is MNHEY and CDR2 is SVGAGI. V was cut by 5 bases and J by 1 base, with 14 bases left in between. This CDR3 has 15 amino acids. The CDR3 DNA is TGTGCCAGCAGTAGCCTCAGGGCTAATAACTATGGCTACACCTTC. The encoded protein is CASSSLRANNYGYTF.

The chain couples TRBV20-1 to TRBJ1-1; D is undetermined. V shed 3 bases and J shed 0 bases, with 8 bases lying between them. Germline loops: CDR1 DFQATT, CDR2 SNEGSKA (reference sequence). The CDR3 totals 13 residues. CDR3 coding DNA: TGCAGTGCTAGTGTTAAAATGAACACTGAAGCTTTCTTT. Its translation: CSASVKMNTEAFF.

The chain is built from TRBV5-6 and TRBJ2-3; TRBD2 matches 12 bases. Germline V gene sequence: CDR1 SGHDT, CDR2 YYEEEE. The CDR3 spans 16 residues. The V and J ends lost 7 bases and 2 bases, in that order; junction bases with no gene match: 8. CDR3 DNA sequence: TGTGCCAGCCTTCTCCGGACTAGCGGGGTCACAGATACGCAGTATTTT. This translates into CASLLRTSGVTDTQYF.

V is TRBV4-1 and J is TRBJ1-4; tentative D call: TRBD1 (5 bases). The CDR3 is 15 residues long. Trimming shortened V by 1 base and J by 7 bases, and 13 bases separated the two germline ends. Per the germline V gene, CDR1 is MGHRA and CDR2 is YSYEKL. CDR3 protein: CASSQVLRGGEKLFF. The CDR3 coding sequence is TGCGCCAGCAGCCAAGTTTTACGGGGGGGTGAAAAACTGTTTTTT.

The chain carries TRBV9 and TRBJ1-6; 7 bases match TRBD1. CDR1 is SGDLS, CDR2 YYNGEE, per germline. V shed 5 bases and J 10 bases; nucleotides not matched to a gene: 9. The CDR3 consists of 14 residues. CDR3 sequence: CASRRQGEGSPLHF. The CDR3 DNA is TGTGCCAGCAGACGACAGGGAGAAGGGTCACCCCTCCACTTT.

The rearrangement uses TRBV5-1 and TRBJ2-7; D perhaps matches TRBD2 (7 bases). Germline V gene data show CDR1 as SGHRS and CDR2 as YFSETQ. V was clipped by 4 bases and J by 3 bases, with 23 bases between them. This CDR3 region has 17 residues. The CDR3 DNA reads as TGCGCCAGCAGCCCTCGGGGGGTGGGCAGGGACATCTACGAGCAGTACGTC. Protein: CASSPRGVGRDIYEQYV.

V is TRBV5-4 and J is TRBJ2-1; 9 bases are shared with TRBD2. J lost 2 bases, V lost 4 bases, and 4 bases had no gene match. Germline CDR1 SGHNT, CDR2 YYREEE (reference sequence). The CDR3 is 15 residues long. The CDR3 region is CASSSRLAAYNEQFF. CDR3 nucleotides: TGTGCCAGCAGCAGCAGACTAGCGGCCTACAATGAGCAGTTCTTC.

The rearrangement uses TRBV7-2 and TRBJ2-3, with 10 nucleotides matching TRBD2. The ends lost 3 bases at V and 9 bases at J; junction bases unmatched: 9. This CDR3 is 15 amino acids long. CDR1 and CDR2 (germline): SGHTA, FQGNSA. Here the CDR3 reads CASSFRGLAGATQYF. The DNA of the CDR3 is TGTGCCAGCAGCTTCCGGGGCCTAGCGGGGGCCACGCAGTATTTT.

The chain uses TRBV7-2 and TRBJ2-7; D is ambiguous. Trimming left V 1 base short and J 0 bases short, with 10 bases between. CDR1 SGHTA and CDR2 FQGNSA come from the germline V gene. The CDR3 length is 15 residues. The CDR3 DNA is TGTGCCAGCAGCTTAGAATCCCCTAGCTCCTACGAGCAGTACGTC. Protein product: CASSLESPSSYEQYV.

The chain uses TRBV6-5 and TRBJ1-4, with 9 nucleotides matching TRBD1. V shed 6 bases, J shed 9 bases, and the junction held 11 bases outside the gene matches. This CDR3 comprises 15 residues. The germline V gene has CDR1 MNHEY and CDR2 SVGAGI. The CDR3, as DNA: TGTGCCAGCAGACCTTACGTGGGACAGGGCAAAAAACTGTTTTTT. It codes for CASRPYVGQGKKLFF.

The rearrangement uses TRBV5-1 and TRBJ2-5; the D is unclear. The CDR3 contains 13 residues. Germline V gene data show CDR1 as SGHRS and CDR2 as YFSETQ. The ends were cut back, 2 bases at V and 4 bases at J, with 9 bases in the middle. The CDR3 loop reads CASSLSLGETQYF. CDR3 in DNA: TGCGCCAGCAGCTTATCCCTAGGAGAGACCCAGTACTTC.

The CDR3 nucleotides read TGTGCCAGCAGCCCTCTTGGCGGGGGGGCCGGCAATGAGCAGTTCTTC. It codes for CASSPLGGGAGNEQFF. This rearrangement joins TRBV4-2 to TRBJ2-1; 9 bases map to TRBD2. Germline V lookup: CDR1 LGHNA, CDR2 YNFKEQ. V lost 4 bases to trimming and J lost 6 bases; unmatched junction nucleotides: 10. This CDR3 contains 16 residues.

CDR3 region: CASSFPGQSRLTGELFF. The DNA for the CDR3 is TGTGCCAGCAGTTTCCCGGGACAGTCAAGACTCACCGGGGAGCTGTTTTTT. The rearrangement links TRBV2 to TRBJ2-2; the match to TRBD1 covers 7 bases. Germline CDR1 reads SNHLY; CDR2 reads FYNNEI. With 5 bases clipped from V and 4 bases from J, the junction kept 13 bases outside the gene matches. The CDR3 has 17 residues.

This chain links TRBV5-5 with TRBJ1-1; the D gene is possibly TRBD1 (5 bases). Germline CDR1 SGHKS, CDR2 YYEKEE (reference sequence). This CDR3 spans 14 amino acids. V shed 2 bases and J shed 6 bases, with 14 bases lying between them. CDR3 DNA: TGTGCCAGCAGCTTCAGGGTCGTGAGTGCTGAAGCTTTCTTT. The encoded protein is CASSFRVVSAEAFF.

This clone was seen just once. The chain joins TRBV5-1 to TRBJ1-4; TRBD1 might be the D (6 bases). CDR3 length: 15 residues. From germline, CDR1 is SGHRS and CDR2 YFSETQ. Trimming left V 7 bases short and J 8 bases short, with 21 bases between. For the CDR3, the DNA is TGCGCCAGCCACTATGGGGGGGGCGCTTGGGAAAAACTGTTTTTT. Amino acids: CASHYGGGAWEKLFF.

The sample holds one count of this clone. The genes are TRBV19 and TRBJ1-1, with D tentatively TRBD1 (5 bases). This CDR3 has 13 amino acids. Germline values: CDR1 LNHDA, CDR2 SQIVND (reference sequence). Trimming cost V 7 bases and J 7 bases, with 16 bases left between them. This CDR3 is CASTPRVGLEAFF. Here the CDR3 DNA reads TGTGCCAGTACCCCCCGAGTGGGACTTGAAGCTTTCTTT.

The V and J genes are TRBV7-2 and TRBJ2-2; a possible D gene is TRBD1 (5 bases). The CDR3 extends over 15 amino acids. Trimming pared 1 base from V and 2 bases from J, leaving 8 bases between. Germline V gene data show CDR1 as SGHTA and CDR2 as FQGNSA. CDR3 region: CASSLGGSNTGELFF. The CDR3, as DNA: TGTGCCAGCAGCTTAGGGGGCTCTAACACCGGGGAGCTGTTTTTT.

The rearrangement joins TRBV7-6 to TRBJ2-5; TRBD2 matches 16 bases. From germline, CDR1 is SGHVS and CDR2 FNYEAQ. CDR3 length: 16 amino acids. With V trimmed by 4 bases and J by 5 bases, 4 bases remained unmatched. CDR3 in DNA: TGTGCCAGCAGCTCGGGACTAGCGGGGGGGCAGGAGACCCAGTACTTC. Translated, it gives CASSSGLAGGQETQYF.

The genes are TRBV5-1 and TRBJ1-1, with 7 positions matching TRBD1. This CDR3 is built from 13 residues. The germline V gene has CDR1 SGHRS and CDR2 YFSETQ. Unmatched junction bases numbered 7, after V lost 4 bases and J lost 7 bases. The CDR3 DNA is TGCGCCAGCAGCCGAGGGACAGAGCGTGAAGCTTTCTTT. Translating it yields CASSRGTEREAFF.

The chain links TRBV10-3 to TRBJ1-1; the match to TRBD1 covers 8 bases. CDR1 is ENHRY, CDR2 SYGVKD, per germline. The CDR3 is 14 amino acids. Trimming at V came to 2 bases and at J to 1 base, leaving 0 bases not matched to a gene. The DNA of the CDR3 is TGTGCCATCAGTGAGACAGGGGGGAACACTGAAGCTTTCTTT. It codes for CAISETGGNTEAFF.

This chain links TRBV3-1 (or the pseudogene TRBV3-2) with TRBJ1-2; the match to TRBD1 covers 8 bases. Germline V gene sequence: CDR1 LGHDT, CDR2 YNNKEL (reference sequence). The CDR3 runs 16 residues. After removal of 4 bases from V and 4 bases from J, the junction contained 11 bases not matched to a gene. This CDR3 is CASSRARGTGTYGYTF. Written as DNA, the CDR3 is TGTGCCAGCAGCCGGGCCCGGGGGACAGGAACCTATGGCTACACCTTC.

V gene TRBV6-5 combines with J gene TRBJ1-1; D not resolved. The CDR3 totals 12 residues. Germline CDR1 MNHEY, CDR2 SVGAGI. Deletions cut 5 bases from V and 5 bases from J, with 9 bases between. The CDR3, as DNA: TGTGCCAGCAGTCAGCGCCTTACTGAAGCTTTCTTT. Translating gives CASSQRLTEAFF.